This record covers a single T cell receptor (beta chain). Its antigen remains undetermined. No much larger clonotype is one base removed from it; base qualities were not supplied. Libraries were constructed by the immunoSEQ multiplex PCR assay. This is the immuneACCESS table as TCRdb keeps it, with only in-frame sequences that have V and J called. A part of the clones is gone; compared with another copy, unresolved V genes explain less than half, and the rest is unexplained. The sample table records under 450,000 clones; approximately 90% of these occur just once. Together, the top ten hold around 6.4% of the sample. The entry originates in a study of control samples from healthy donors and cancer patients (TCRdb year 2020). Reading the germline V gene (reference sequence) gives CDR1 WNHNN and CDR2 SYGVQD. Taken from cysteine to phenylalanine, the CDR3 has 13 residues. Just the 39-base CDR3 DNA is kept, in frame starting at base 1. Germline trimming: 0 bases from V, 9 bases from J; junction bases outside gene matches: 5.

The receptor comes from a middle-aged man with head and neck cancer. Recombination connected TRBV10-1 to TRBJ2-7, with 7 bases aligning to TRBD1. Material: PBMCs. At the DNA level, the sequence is TGCGCCAGCAGTGAGTCGAGGGGGCGGCGGCAGTACTTC. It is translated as CASSESRGRRQYF.